The text below deals with one T cell receptor (beta chain). The sample is drawn from a study of Ad26.COV2.S vaccination and SARS-CoV-2 variants. Treatment given: roughly 19 received Ad26.COV2.S at low or high dose, single or two shots; several received placebo; per-sample allocation not given. Sampling was performed 63 days after the first vaccine or placebo injection. Boston hosted the donor, who was an adult aged 18-55 years. Some clones are missing from TCRdb's copy, which holds only in-frame ones; the method was immunoSEQ multiplex PCR. The sample lists nearly 400,000 clones, 70% to 90% occurring once. This receptor was obtained from a person aged 18 to 59 who received the Ad26.COV2.S COVID-19 vaccine or a placebo. Sequencing was performed on peripheral blood, taken in a trial of Ad26.COV2.S vaccine versus placebo.

This CDR3 reads CASSLLSKDTQYF. CDR3 sequence (DNA): TGTGCCAGCAGTTTACTTTCAAAGGATACGCAGTATTTT. V usage is TRBV28 and J usage is TRBJ2-3; D ambiguous. CDR1 is MDHEN and CDR2 is SYDVKM in the germline V gene. V was pared by 2 bases and J by 6 bases, with 9 bases between. The CDR3 totals 13 residues.